This record looks at one T cell receptor beta chain sequence and its context. Only in-frame clones appear in the TCRdb table, and some are missing; sequencing was by immunoSEQ multiplex PCR. The table includes roughly 500 clones, 90% to 95% detected once. This record belongs to a study of tumor T cells in aggressive B-cell lymphoma. This CDR3 has 18 amino acids. The germline CDR1 and CDR2 sequences are LGHNA and YSLEER. Trimming shortened V by 0 bases and J by 1 base, and 15 bases separated the two germline ends. The chain joins TRBV4-3 to TRBJ2-2; D gene ambiguous. Input material: tumor tissue. The receptor was derived from an adult with diffuse large B cell lymphoma. DNA for the CDR3: TGCGCCAGCAGCCAAGATTCTTGGCAACTACTGAACACCGGGGAGCTGTTTTTT. Translation: CASSQDSWQLLNTGELFF.